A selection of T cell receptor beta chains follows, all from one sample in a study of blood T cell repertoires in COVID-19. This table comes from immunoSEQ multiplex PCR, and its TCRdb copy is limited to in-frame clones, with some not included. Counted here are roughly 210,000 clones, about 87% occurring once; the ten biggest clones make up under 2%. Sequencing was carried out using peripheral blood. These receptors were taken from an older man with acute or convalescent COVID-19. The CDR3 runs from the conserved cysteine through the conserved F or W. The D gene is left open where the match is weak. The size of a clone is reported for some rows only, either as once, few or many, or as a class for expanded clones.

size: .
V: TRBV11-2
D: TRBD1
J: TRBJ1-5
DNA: TGTGCCAGCAGCCGTGGGGACAGTTATCAGCCCCAGCATTTT
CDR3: CASSRGDSYQPQHF

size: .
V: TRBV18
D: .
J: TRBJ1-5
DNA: TGTGCCAGCTCACTGGACAACAATCAGCCCCAGCATTTT
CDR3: CASSLDNNQPQHF

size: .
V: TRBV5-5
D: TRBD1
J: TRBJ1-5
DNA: TGTGCCAGCAGCTTTACAGGGGAGCAGCCCCAGCATTTT
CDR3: CASSFTGEQPQHF

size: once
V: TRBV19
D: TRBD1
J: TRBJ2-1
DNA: TGTGCCAGTAGTTTAGGGACAGGCAATGAGCAGTTCTTC
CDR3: CASSLGTGNEQFF

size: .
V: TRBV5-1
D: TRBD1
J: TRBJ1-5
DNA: TGCGCCAGCAGCGCGACAGGGGGACAACAGCCCCAGCATTTT
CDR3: CASSATGGQQPQHF

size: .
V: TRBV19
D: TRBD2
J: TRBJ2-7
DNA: TGTGCCAGTAGTAGAAAATTATCGGGACTAGCGGGAGTCGAGCAGTACTTC
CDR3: CASSRKLSGLAGVEQYF

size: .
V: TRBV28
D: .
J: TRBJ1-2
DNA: TGTGCCAGCAGTTTAGGGGGACACTCGTTCTACACCTTC
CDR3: CASSLGGHSFYTF

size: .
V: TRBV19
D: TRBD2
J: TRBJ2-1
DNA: TGTGCCAGTAGTACCTCACCGGGACTAGTAGCCAATGAGCAGTTCTTC
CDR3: CASSTSPGLVANEQFF

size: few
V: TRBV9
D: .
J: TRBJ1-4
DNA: TGTGCCAGCAGCACTACGACTACAACTAATGAAAAACTGTTTTTT
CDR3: CASSTTTTTNEKLFF

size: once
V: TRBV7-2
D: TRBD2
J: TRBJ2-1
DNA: TGTGCCAGCAGCTTTAGAAGACTAGCGGGGTACAATGAGCAGTTCTTC
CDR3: CASSFRRLAGYNEQFF

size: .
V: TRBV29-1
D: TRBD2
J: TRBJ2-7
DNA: TGCAGCGTTGATTTCGGGACTAGCCGTGAGCAGTACTTC
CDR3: CSVDFGTSREQYF

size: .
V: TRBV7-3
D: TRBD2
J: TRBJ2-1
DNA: TGTGCCAGCAGCCCGGCGGGACTAGCGGGAGCGAAGCAGTTCTTC
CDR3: CASSPAGLAGAKQFF

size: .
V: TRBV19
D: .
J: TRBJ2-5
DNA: TGTGCCAGTAGTTTACTGGGGGCCTTGGGGGAGACCCAGTACTTC
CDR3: CASSLLGALGETQYF

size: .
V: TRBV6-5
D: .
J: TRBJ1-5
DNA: TGTGCCAGCACCGATCTATATAGCAATCAGCCCCAGCATTTT
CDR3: CASTDLYSNQPQHF

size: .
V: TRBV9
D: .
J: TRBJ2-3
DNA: TGTGCCAGCAGCAAAGCGACAGGTCCCGCTGGAGATACGCAGTATTTT
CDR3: CASSKATGPAGDTQYF

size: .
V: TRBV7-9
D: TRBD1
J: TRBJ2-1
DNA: TGTGCCAGCAGCTTACGGTGGGACAGGCTTAACAATGAGCAGTTCTTC
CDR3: CASSLRWDRLNNEQFF

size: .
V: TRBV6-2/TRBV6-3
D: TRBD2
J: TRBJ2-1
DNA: TGTGCCAGCAGTTACCTAGCGGGAGGGCCGGGGAATGAGCAGTTCTTC
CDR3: CASSYLAGGPGNEQFF

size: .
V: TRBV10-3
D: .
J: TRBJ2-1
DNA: TGTGCCATCAGTGCAGCGACTAGTGGATATGAGCAGTTCTTC
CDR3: CAISAATSGYEQFF

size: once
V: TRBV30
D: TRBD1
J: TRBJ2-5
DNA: TGTGCCTGGAGTGTGGCGGGGCAGGGGGCTAGAGAGACCCAGTACTTC
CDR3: CAWSVAGQGARETQYF

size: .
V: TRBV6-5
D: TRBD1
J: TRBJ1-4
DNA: TGTGCCAGCAGTTCAACCAGGGGGCCGGAAAAACTGTTTTTT
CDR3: CASSSTRGPEKLFF

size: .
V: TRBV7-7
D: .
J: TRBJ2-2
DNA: TGTGCCAGCAGCTTAGCCCGGACATCGAACACCGGGGAGCTGTTTTTT
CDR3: CASSLARTSNTGELFF

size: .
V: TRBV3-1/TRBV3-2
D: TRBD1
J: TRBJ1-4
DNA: TGTGCCAGCAGCCAAGGTTTACCAGGGGGCGCAACTAATGAAAAACTGTTTTTT
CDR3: CASSQGLPGGATNEKLFF

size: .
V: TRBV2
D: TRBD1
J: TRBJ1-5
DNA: TGTGCCAGCAGAGGGACAGGGGGTGGGCTGAGCAATCAGCCCCAGCATTTT
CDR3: CASRGTGGGLSNQPQHF

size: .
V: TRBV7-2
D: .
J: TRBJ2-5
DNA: TGTGCCAGCAGCTTGATTCGGACAGTCCAAGAGACCCAGTACTTC
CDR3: CASSLIRTVQETQYF

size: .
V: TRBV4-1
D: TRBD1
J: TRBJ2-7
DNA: TGCGCCAGCAGCCAAGGGACAGGGAGCTCCTACGAGCAGTACTTC
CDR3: CASSQGTGSSYEQYF

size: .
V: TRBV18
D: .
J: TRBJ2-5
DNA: TGTGCCAGCTCACCGAGCGGGTACGGGACCCAGTACTTC
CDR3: CASSPSGYGTQYF

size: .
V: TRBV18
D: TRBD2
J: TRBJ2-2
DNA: TGTGCCAGCTCACCGGGACTAGCGGGAGTAAGCACCGGGGAGCTGTTTTTT
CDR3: CASSPGLAGVSTGELFF

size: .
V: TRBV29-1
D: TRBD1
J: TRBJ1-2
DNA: TGCAGCGCCTGGGACAGTCGCTACACCTTC
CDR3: CSAWDSRYTF

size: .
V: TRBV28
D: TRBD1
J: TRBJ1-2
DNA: TGTGCCAGCAGTACCACCGGGACAGCTAACTATGGCTACACCTTC
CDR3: CASSTTGTANYGYTF

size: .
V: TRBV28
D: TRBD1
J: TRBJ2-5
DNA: TGTGCCAGCAGTTGGGGACAGGAAGAGACCCAGTACTTC
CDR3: CASSWGQEETQYF

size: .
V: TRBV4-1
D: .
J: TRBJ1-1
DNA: TGCGCCAGCAGCCAACCTAGGGGTTCAGTGAACACTGAAGCTTTCTTT
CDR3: CASSQPRGSVNTEAFF

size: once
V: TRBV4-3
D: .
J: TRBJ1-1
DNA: TGCGCCAGCAGCCAAGGCCCGAGGAACACTGAAGCTTTCTTT
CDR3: CASSQGPRNTEAFF

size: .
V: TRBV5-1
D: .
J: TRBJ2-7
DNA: TGCGCCAGCAGCCCAGGGTCGCGGTATAGCTCCTACGAGCAGTACTTC
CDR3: CASSPGSRYSSYEQYF

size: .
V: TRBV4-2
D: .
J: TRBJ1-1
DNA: TGTGCCAGCAGCCAAGATTACAGGGTCACTGAAGCTTTCTTT
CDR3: CASSQDYRVTEAFF

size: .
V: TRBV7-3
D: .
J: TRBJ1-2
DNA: TGTGCCAGCAGCTTAACGTCGGGGTATGGCTACACCTTC
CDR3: CASSLTSGYGYTF

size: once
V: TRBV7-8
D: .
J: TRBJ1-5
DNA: TGTGCCAGCAGCCTACAGACGACACAGCCCCAGCATTTT
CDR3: CASSLQTTQPQHF

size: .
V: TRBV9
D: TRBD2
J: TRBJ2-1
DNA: TGTGCCAGCAGCCCCGGTAGGACTAGCTTGGGGACACGCTCCTACAATGAGCAGTTCTTC
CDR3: CASSPGRTSLGTRSYNEQFF

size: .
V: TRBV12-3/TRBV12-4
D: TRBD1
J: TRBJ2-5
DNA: TGTGCCAGCAGTTTGAGGGGGCGGGAGACCCAGTACTTC
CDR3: CASSLRGRETQYF

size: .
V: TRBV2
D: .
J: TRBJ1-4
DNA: TGTGCCAGCAGTGAACAGGGGACTACAACTAATGAAAAACTGTTTTTT
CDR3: CASSEQGTTTNEKLFF

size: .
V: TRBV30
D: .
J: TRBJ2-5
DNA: TGTGCCTGGAGTCGGGGACTCTCAGAGACCCAGTACTTC
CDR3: CAWSRGLSETQYF

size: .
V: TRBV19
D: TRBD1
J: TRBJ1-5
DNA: TGTGCCAGTAGTCCGGGACAGGGAAACCAGCCCCAGCATTTT
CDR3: CASSPGQGNQPQHF

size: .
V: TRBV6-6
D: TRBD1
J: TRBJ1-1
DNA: TGTGCCAGCAGTTCGATACAGGGGAGTCTCACTGAAGCTTTCTTT
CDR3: CASSSIQGSLTEAFF

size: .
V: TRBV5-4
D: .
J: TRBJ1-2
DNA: TGTGCCAGCAGCCAGGACGGGGCTAACTATGGCTACACCTTC
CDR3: CASSQDGANYGYTF

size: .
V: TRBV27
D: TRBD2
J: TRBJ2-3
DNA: TGTGCCAGCAGTCCCTCCCCCGGACTAGCGGGCACAGATACGCAGTATTTT
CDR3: CASSPSPGLAGTDTQYF

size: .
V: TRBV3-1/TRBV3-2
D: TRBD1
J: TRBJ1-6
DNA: TGTGCCAGCAGCTACCCGGGACAGGGGAGTTCACCCCTCCACTTT
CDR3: CASSYPGQGSSPLHF

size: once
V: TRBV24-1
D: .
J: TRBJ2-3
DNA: TGTGCCACCAGTGATAGGACAGTTTTCACAGATACGCAGTATTTT
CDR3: CATSDRTVFTDTQYF